This T cell receptor beta chain was identified in a study of blood T cell repertoires in COVID-19 (dated by TCRdb to 2020 to 2022). Some background on the complete study: Collaborator samples came from the United States, Italy and Spain and covered acute and convalescent phases of COVID-19. The material from the prospective study consisted of cDNA or gDNA derived from T cells, B-cell-depleted T cells, or PBMCs. Subjects who had been exposed to COVID-19, were actively infected with it, or had recovered from it provided the deeply sampled blood TCRbeta repertoires that made up the dataset. The repertoires were released in a freely available public database intended as a resource for research on the immune response to SARS-CoV-2. Samples came from the ongoing ImmuneRACE study (first 160 participants) plus 1,254 subjects from 6 global collaborators. The sample metadata nearly always contained a de-identified subject ID, COVID-19 status, age in years and sex. Where available, HLA class I and class II types were taken from metadata supplied by the sample provider and were not determined by assay-based typing. The investigation overall reported the following: The amount of clinical and demographic metadata varied by source and participant and was provided uncurated.

A remark on this clone: The specificity of this receptor is unknown. No much larger clonotype is one base removed from it; base qualities were not supplied.

Each collaborating institution followed its own protocols to collect whole blood in K2EDTA tubes. For TCRbeta analysis, collaborators shipped samples as frozen whole blood, isolated PBMCs, or DNA extracted from either of those sample types. CDR1 and CDR2 were assigned from the germline V gene as SGHRS and YFSETQ. Measured from the cysteine to the phenylalanine, the CDR3 is 16 residues long. The CDR3 DNA has 48 bases and is translated from base 1. Relative to germline, V is missing 4 bases and J is missing 3 bases, with 9 bases of the junction outside any gene match. TCRbeta CDR3 regions were amplified from genomic DNA using the immunoSEQ Assay, a bias-controlled multiplex PCR. Regarding the original processing steps: Within the assay, amplification of reference gene primers was used to estimate how many nucleated cells each sample contained. Sequence reads were collapsed and filtered to measure the absolute abundance of every unique TCRbeta CDR3 rearrangement. For each sample, productive Simpson clonality was calculated as the square root of Simpson's diversity index over productive rearrangements. The table comes from immuneACCESS by way of TCRdb, which keeps in-frame sequences with V and J called. Part of the clones is missing from these tables; in studies checked, under half for an unresolved V gene and the rest for unknown reasons. For V, J and clone size, that table is used; D and trimming come from the DNA. In this sample the table shows 70,000 to 80,000 clones, 83% of which occur a single time. Clones ranked in the top ten supply approximately 40% of the sample.

Sequenced sample: peripheral blood. The receptor chain draws on TRBV5-1 and TRBJ2-1, with 8 bases in between that match TRBD2. This TCR derives from a man older than 75 with acute or convalescent COVID-19. The nucleotides read TGCGCCAGCAGCCCGGAGGGGCGGGAGGACTACAATGAGCAGTTCTTC. Its protein product is CASSPEGREDYNEQFF.